The sequence of this T cell receptor beta chain was determined in a study of Tregs in tolerant kidney transplant recipients. Concerning this clone itself: The antigen is not known.

Germline V gene sequence: CDR1 SGHKS, CDR2 YYEKEE (reference sequence). V shed 4 bases and J shed 7 bases, with 9 bases lying between them. The CDR3 loop spans 11 amino acids. Method: immunoSEQ multiplex PCR; TCRdb's copy keeps in-frame clones and lacks some. The sample lists approximately 41,000 clones, around 95% occurring once. The chain employs TRBV5-5 and TRBJ2-7; D uncertain. The receptor was isolated from a human donor in good health. The material sequenced was Tregs from blood cultured with allogeneic cells. The CDR3 DNA reads as TGTGCCAGCAGCCTGCATGTAGAGCAGTACTTC. Amino acids: CASSLHVEQYF. The whole variable domain, filled in from reference TRBV5-5 and TRBJ2-7, reads DAGVTQSPTHLIKTRGQQVTLRCSPISGHKSVSWYQQVLGQGPQFIFQYYEKEERGRGNFPDRFSARQFPNYSSELNVNALLLGDSALYLCASSLHVEQYFGPGTRLTVT.